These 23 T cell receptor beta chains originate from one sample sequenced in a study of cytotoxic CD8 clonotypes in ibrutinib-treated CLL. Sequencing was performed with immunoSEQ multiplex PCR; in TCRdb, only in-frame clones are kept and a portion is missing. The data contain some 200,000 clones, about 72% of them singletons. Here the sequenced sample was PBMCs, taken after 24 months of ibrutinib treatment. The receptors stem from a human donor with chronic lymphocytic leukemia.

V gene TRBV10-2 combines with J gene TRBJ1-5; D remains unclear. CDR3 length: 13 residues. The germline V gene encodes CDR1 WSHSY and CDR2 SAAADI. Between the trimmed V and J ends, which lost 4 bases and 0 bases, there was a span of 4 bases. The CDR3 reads CASSVYSNQPQHF. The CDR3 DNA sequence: TGCGCCAGCAGTGTCTATAGCAATCAGCCCCAGCATTTT.

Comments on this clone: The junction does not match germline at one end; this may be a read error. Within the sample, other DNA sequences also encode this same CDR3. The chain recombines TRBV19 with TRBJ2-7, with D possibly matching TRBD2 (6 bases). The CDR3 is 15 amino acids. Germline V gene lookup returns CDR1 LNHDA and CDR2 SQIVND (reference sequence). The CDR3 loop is CASSIDGGRGIEQYF. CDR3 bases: TGTGCTAGTAGTATAGATGGGGGGAGAGGTATCGAGCAGTACTTC.

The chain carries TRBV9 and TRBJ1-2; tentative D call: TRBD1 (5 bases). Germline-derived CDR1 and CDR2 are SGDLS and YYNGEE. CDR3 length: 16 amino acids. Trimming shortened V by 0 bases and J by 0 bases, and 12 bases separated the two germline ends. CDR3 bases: TGTGCCAGCAGCGTAGAGCCATTGGGGGCTAACTATGGCTACACCTTC. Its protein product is CASSVEPLGANYGYTF.

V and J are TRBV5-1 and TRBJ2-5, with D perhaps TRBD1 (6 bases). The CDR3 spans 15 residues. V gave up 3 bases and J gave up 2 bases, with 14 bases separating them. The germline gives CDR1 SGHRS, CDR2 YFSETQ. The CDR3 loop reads CASSSNVGGQETQYF. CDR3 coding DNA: TGCGCCAGCAGCTCGAACGTAGGGGGACAAGAGACCCAGTACTTC.

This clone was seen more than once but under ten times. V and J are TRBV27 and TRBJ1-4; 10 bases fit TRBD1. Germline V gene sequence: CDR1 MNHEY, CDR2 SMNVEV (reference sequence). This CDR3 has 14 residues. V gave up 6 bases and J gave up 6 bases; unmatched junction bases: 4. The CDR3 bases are TGTGCCAGCAGGGGACAGGGGTGGGATGAAAAACTGTTTTTT. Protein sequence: CASRGQGWDEKLFF.

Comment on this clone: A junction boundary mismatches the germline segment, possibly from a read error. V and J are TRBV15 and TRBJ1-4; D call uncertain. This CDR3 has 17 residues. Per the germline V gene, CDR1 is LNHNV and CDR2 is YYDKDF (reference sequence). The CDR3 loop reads CATSRDLSGRSKHILLF. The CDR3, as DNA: TGTGCCACCAGCAGAGATCTGTCAGGCCGGTCCAAGCACATTTTGCTTTTT. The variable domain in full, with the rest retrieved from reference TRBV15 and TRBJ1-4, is DAMVIQNPRYQVTQFGKPVTLSCSQTLNHNVMYWYQQKSSQAPKLLFHYYDKDFNNEADTPDNFQSRRPNTSFCFLDIRSPGLGDTAMYLCATSRDLSGRSKHILLFGSGTQLSVL.

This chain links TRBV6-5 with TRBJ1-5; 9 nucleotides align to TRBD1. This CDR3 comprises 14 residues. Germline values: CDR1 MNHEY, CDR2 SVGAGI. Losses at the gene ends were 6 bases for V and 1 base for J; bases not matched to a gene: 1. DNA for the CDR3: TGTGCCAGCAGGACAGGGGGAAGCAATCAGCCCCAGCATTTT. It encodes CASRTGGSNQPQHF.

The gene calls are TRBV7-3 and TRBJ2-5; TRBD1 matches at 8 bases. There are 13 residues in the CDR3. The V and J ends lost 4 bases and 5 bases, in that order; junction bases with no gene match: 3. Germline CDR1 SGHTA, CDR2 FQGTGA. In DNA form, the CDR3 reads TGTGCCAGCAGCTCGGACAGGGTGGAGACCCAGTACTTC. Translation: CASSSDRVETQYF.

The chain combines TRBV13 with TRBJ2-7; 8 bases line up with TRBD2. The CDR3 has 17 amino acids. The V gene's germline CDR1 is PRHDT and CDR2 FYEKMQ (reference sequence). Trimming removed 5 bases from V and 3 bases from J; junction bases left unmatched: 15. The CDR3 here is CASSHTYWRGASYEQYF. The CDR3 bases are TGTGCCAGCAGCCATACTTACTGGCGGGGGGCCAGCTACGAGCAGTACTTC.

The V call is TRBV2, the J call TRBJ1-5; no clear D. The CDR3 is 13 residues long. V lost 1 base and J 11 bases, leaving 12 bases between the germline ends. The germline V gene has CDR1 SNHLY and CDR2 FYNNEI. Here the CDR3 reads CASSEGSPRTQHF. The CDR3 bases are TGTGCCAGCAGTGAAGGCAGCCCTCGGACCCAGCATTTT.

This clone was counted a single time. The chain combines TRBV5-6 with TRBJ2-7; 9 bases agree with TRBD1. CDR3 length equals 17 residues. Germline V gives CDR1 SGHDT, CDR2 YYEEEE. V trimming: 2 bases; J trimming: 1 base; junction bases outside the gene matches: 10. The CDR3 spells CASSLDWDRATSYEQYF. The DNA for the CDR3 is TGTGCCAGCAGCTTAGATTGGGACAGGGCAACTTCCTACGAGCAGTACTTC. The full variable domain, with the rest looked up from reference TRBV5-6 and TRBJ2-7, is DAGVTQSPTHLIKTRGQQVTLRCSPKSGHDTVSWYQQALGQGPQFIFQYYEEEERQRGNFPDRFSGHQFPNYSSELNVNALLLGDSALYLCASSLDWDRATSYEQYFGPGTRLTVT.

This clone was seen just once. CDR3 nucleotide sequence: TGCGCCAGCAGCCTCCAACTAGCGGGAGTCAATGAGCAGTTCTTC. Translated: CASSLQLAGVNEQFF. V usage is TRBV4-1 and J usage is TRBJ2-1; 11 nucleotides match TRBD2. The CDR3 is 15 amino acids. V lost 4 bases, J lost 6 bases, and 5 bases stayed unmatched. Germline values: CDR1 MGHRA, CDR2 YSYEKL.

The CDR3 sequence: CASSSNRAYTEKLFF. Here the CDR3 DNA reads TGTGCCAGCAGTTCGAATAGGGCTTATACTGAAAAACTGTTTTTT. The rearrangement links TRBV28 to TRBJ1-4, with D unresolved. This CDR3 is 15 amino acids long. V lost 4 bases and J 7 bases, leaving 16 bases between the germline ends. The V gene's germline CDR1 is MDHEN and CDR2 SYDVKM.

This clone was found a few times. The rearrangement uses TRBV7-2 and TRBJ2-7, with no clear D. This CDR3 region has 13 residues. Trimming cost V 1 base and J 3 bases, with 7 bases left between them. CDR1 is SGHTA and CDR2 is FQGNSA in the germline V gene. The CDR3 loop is CASSLGPNYEQYF. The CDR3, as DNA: TGTGCCAGCAGCTTAGGTCCGAACTACGAGCAGTACTTC.

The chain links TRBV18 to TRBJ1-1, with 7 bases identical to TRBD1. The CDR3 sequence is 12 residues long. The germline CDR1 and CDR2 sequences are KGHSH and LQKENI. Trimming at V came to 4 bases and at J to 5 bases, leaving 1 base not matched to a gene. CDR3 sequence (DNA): TGTGCCAGCTCACTGGGACAGACTGAAGCTTTCTTT. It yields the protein CASSLGQTEAFF.

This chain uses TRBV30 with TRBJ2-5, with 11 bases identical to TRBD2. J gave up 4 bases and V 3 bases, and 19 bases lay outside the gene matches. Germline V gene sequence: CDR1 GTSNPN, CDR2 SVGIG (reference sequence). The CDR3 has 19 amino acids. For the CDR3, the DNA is TGTGCCTGGAGAAAAGACCGGACTAGCGGGCCCTCTGATCCAGAGACCCAGTACTTC. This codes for CAWRKDRTSGPSDPETQYF.

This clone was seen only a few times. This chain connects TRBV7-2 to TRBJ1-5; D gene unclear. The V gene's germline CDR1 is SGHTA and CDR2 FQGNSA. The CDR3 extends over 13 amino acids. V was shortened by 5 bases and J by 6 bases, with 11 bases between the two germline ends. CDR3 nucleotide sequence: TGTGCCAGCAGCCCCCGGCGGAGTCAGCCCCAGCATTTT. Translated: CASSPRRSQPQHF.

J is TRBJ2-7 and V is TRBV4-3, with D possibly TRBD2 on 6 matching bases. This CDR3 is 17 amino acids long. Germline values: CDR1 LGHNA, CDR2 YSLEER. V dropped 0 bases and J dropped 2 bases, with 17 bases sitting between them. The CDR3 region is CASSQEVAGLVTYEQYF. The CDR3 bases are TGCGCCAGCAGCCAAGAGGTTGCGGGACTGGTAACCTACGAGCAGTACTTC.

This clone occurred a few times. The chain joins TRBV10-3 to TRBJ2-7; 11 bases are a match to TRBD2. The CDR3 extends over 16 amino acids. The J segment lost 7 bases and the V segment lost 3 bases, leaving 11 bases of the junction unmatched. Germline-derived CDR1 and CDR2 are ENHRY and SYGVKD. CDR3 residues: CAISDLAGGPMQEQYF. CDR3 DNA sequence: TGTGCCATCAGTGACCTAGCGGGAGGCCCCATGCAGGAGCAGTACTTC.

DNA of the CDR3: TGTGCCAGCAGTTCCGGGACTAGCGGGATTCGGTTCTTC. Its protein product is CASSSGTSGIRFF. This rearrangement joins TRBV27 to TRBJ2-1; 13 nucleotides match TRBD2. CDR3 length equals 13 residues. Germline CDR1 reads MNHEY; CDR2 reads SMNVEV (reference sequence). The ends lost 4 bases at V and 15 bases at J; junction bases unmatched: 6.

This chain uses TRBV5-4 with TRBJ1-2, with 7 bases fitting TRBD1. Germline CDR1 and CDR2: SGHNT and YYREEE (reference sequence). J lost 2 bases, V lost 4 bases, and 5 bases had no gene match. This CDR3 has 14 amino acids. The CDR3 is CASSKTGNNYGYTF. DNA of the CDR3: TGTGCCAGCAGCAAGACAGGGAACAACTATGGCTACACCTTC.

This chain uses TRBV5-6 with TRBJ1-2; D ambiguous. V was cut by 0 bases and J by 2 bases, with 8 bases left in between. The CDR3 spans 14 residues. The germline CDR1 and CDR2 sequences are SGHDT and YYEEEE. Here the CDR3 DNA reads TGTGCCAGCAGCTTGGGTAGCACCAACTATGGCTACACCTTC. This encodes CASSLGSTNYGYTF.

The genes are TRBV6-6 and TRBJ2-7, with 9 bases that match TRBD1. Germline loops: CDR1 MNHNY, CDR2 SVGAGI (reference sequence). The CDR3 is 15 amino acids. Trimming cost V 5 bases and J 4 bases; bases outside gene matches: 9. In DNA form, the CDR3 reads TGTGCCAGCAGTAGCCCCCGGGACAGGGCATACGAGCAGTACTTC. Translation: CASSSPRDRAYEQYF.